A single sample is the source of the 24 T cell receptor beta chains below, sequenced in a study of Ad26.COV2.S vaccination and SARS-CoV-2 variants (dated by TCRdb to about 2021). The label giving this sample's treatment or condition can be read as: around 19 received Ad26.COV2.S at low or high dose, single or two shots; 5 received placebo; per-sample allocation not given. Repertoires of vaccine and placebo recipients were sequenced from samples collected on day 63 after the first injection. The library was prepared using the immunoSEQ multiplex PCR assay. TCRdb provides this immuneACCESS table in a form limited to in-frame rearrangements. Some clones are lacking; in checked studies, under half of them reflect an unresolved V gene, and why the rest are absent is not known. This sample holds roughly 420,000 clones; 89% were observed only once. The ten largest clonotypes hold over 2% of the sample.

The starting material was peripheral blood, obtained in a trial of Ad26.COV2.S vaccine versus placebo. Every receptor here comes from a person aged 18 to 65 who received the Ad26.COV2.S COVID-19 vaccine or a placebo.

This sequence joins TRBV5-4 and TRBJ1-3; D is undetermined. The CDR3 totals 14 residues. V was clipped by 2 bases and J by 1 base, with 7 bases between them. The germline gives CDR1 SGHNT, CDR2 YYREEE (reference sequence). Here the CDR3 reads CASSLSASGNTIYF. The CDR3 bases are TGTGCCAGCAGCTTATCTGCGTCTGGAAACACCATATATTTT.

DNA of the CDR3: TGTGCCAGTAGTATATCGGGGGGGCCTAACACCGGGGAGCTGTTTTTT. As protein: CASSISGGPNTGELFF. The chain recombines TRBV19 with TRBJ2-2, with 8 nucleotides matching TRBD2. CDR1 and CDR2 (germline): LNHDA, SQIVND (reference sequence). There are 16 residues in the CDR3. J was trimmed by 2 bases and V by 2 bases; bases with no gene match: 4.

Points on this clone: This same CDR3 is encoded by further DNA sequences in the sample. This chain connects TRBV20-1 to TRBJ1-5; D unresolved. Between the trimmed V and J ends, which lost 3 bases and 2 bases, there was a span of 5 bases. There are 12 residues in the CDR3. The germline V gene encodes CDR1 DFQATT and CDR2 SNEGSKA (reference sequence). The CDR3 loop is CSASGGNQPQHF. CDR3 nucleotides: TGCAGTGCTAGTGGAGGCAATCAGCCCCAGCATTTT.

The chain has TRBV24-1 and TRBJ2-3, with 8 bases identical to TRBD2. The junction had 7 bases not matched to a gene; V was cut back by 9 bases and J by 0 bases. The CDR3 covers 15 residues. In germline, CDR1 is KGHDR, CDR2 SFDVKD. In nucleotides, the CDR3 is TGTGCCACCGGAACTAGCGGCAAGAGCACAGATACGCAGTATTTT. This encodes CATGTSGKSTDTQYF.

Comment on this clone: The sample carries other DNA sequences with the same CDR3. The gene calls are TRBV5-6 and TRBJ1-5; no clear D gene. The CDR3 is 12 residues long. V shed 0 bases and J shed 4 bases, with 2 bases lying between them. Per the germline V gene, CDR1 is SGHDT and CDR2 is YYEEEE. The CDR3 loop reads CASSLVNQPQHF. CDR3 nucleotide sequence: TGTGCCAGCAGCTTGGTAAATCAGCCCCAGCATTTT.

This rearrangement joins TRBV6-6 to TRBJ2-7; weak D call: TRBD2 (5 bases). This CDR3 has 13 amino acids. Germline CDR1 reads MNHNY; CDR2 reads SVGAGI (reference sequence). V lost 8 bases, J lost 4 bases, and 15 bases lay in between. In DNA form, the CDR3 reads TGTGCCAGCGGAAGTCAGACTAAATACGAGCAGTACTTC. Amino acid sequence: CASGSQTKYEQYF.

This clone was found once. The V call is TRBV19, the J call TRBJ2-7, with no clear D. The length of the CDR3 is 16 residues. Germline V gene lookup returns CDR1 LNHDA and CDR2 SQIVND (reference sequence). Trimming took 6 bases from V and 0 from J, leaving 18 bases between them. The chain's CDR3 is CASSSRSAPSSYEQYF. DNA of the CDR3: TGTGCCAGTAGCTCCAGGTCCGCACCTAGCTCCTACGAGCAGTACTTC.

The chain has TRBV21-1 and TRBJ2-1; the DNA was not compared with TRBD2, the D call given in the table. TRBV21-1 is tagged as a pseudogene. The CDR3 is made up of 15 amino acids. CDR3: CASSKASGDYNEQFF. DNA for the CDR3: TGTGCCAGCAGCAAAGCGAGCGGGGACTACAATGAGCAGTTCTTC.

The chain joins TRBV6-5 to TRBJ1-2; D unresolved. Trimming removed 5 bases at V and 8 bases at J, with 15 bases between. This CDR3 has 13 residues. The germline gives CDR1 MNHEY, CDR2 SVGAGI. Here the CDR3 DNA reads TGTGCCAGCAGTACGGATAATTATGGAGGCTACACCTTC. Translated, it gives CASSTDNYGGYTF.

This chain uses TRBV19 with TRBJ1-2, with 9 bases that match TRBD1. CDR1 and CDR2 from the germline V gene are LNHDA and SQIVND (reference sequence). V shed 4 bases and J 7 bases; nucleotides not matched to a gene: 10. This CDR3 spans 15 amino acids. The CDR3 nucleotides read TGTGCCAGTAGTAAGGTGTGGGACAGGGAAACTGGCTACACCTTC. Its translation: CASSKVWDRETGYTF.

Points on this clone: The same CDR3 is also encoded by other DNA sequences in this sample. This chain uses TRBV5-1 with TRBJ2-7; D ambiguous. This CDR3 spans 14 amino acids. CDR1 is SGHRS and CDR2 is YFSETQ in the germline V gene. Trimming cost V 0 bases and J 0 bases, with 7 bases left between them. As DNA, the CDR3 is TGCGCCAGCAGCTTGGGACTTAGCTCCTACGAGCAGTACTTC. Amino acids: CASSLGLSSYEQYF.

This chain connects TRBV9 to TRBJ2-3; D assignment may be TRBD1 or TRBD2 (6 bases each). The ends were cut back, 0 bases at V and 4 bases at J, with 12 bases in the middle. CDR1 is SGDLS, CDR2 YYNGEE, per germline. This CDR3 is 15 amino acids long. The CDR3 DNA reads as TGTGCCAGCAGCGTAGCTGGGGGGCGAGCAGATACGCAGTATTTT. This gives the protein CASSVAGGRADTQYF.

DNA for the CDR3: TGCGCCAGCAGCCCGCCTCGCGGCGGGGGGGCCGTCGGGGAGCTGTTTTTT. Its translation: CASSPPRGGGAVGELFF. The V call is TRBV4-1, the J call TRBJ2-2; 9 bases fit TRBD2. The CDR3 has 17 residues. J was trimmed by 7 bases and V by 4 bases; bases with no gene match: 13. CDR1 and CDR2 (germline): MGHRA, YSYEKL.

This sequence joins TRBV4-3 and TRBJ2-3, with D possibly being TRBD2 (6 bases). The V and J ends lost 3 bases and 2 bases respectively, with 12 bases between them. Per the germline V gene, CDR1 is LGHNA and CDR2 is YSLEER. The CDR3 consists of 15 residues. CDR3 nucleotide sequence: TGCGCCAGCAGCCACGGGGGAGTGTACACAGATACGCAGTATTTT. Translating it yields CASSHGGVYTDTQYF.

This clone was observed once. This chain joins TRBV4-3 and TRBJ1-2; D is possibly TRBD1 (5 bases). The CDR3 is 15 amino acids. Per the germline V gene, CDR1 is LGHNA and CDR2 is YSLEER. V shed 1 base and J shed 2 bases, with 11 bases lying between them. CDR3 protein: CASSQVPQGNYGYTF. CDR3 nucleotide sequence: TGCGCCAGCAGCCAAGTACCCCAGGGCAACTATGGCTACACCTTC.

The chain has TRBV28 and TRBJ1-1, with 11 bases matching TRBD1. This CDR3 comprises 17 residues. J gave up 4 bases and V 5 bases, and 12 bases lay outside the gene matches. Germline V gene lookup returns CDR1 MDHEN and CDR2 SYDVKM. The chain's CDR3 is CASSKFRFGTGGTEAFF. In DNA, the CDR3 is TGTGCCAGCAGTAAGTTTAGATTCGGGACAGGGGGCACTGAAGCTTTCTTT. Combining the CDR3 with reference TRBV28 and TRBJ1-1 gives the whole variable domain DVKVTQSSRYLVKRTGEKVFLECVQDMDHENMFWYRQDPGLGLRLIYFSYDVKMKEKGDIPEGYSVSREKKERFSLILESASTNQTSMYLCASSKFRFGTGGTEAFFGQGTRLTVV.

The rearrangement uses TRBV6-4 and TRBJ2-7, with D uncertain. This CDR3 has 12 residues. Germline CDR1 reads MRHNA; CDR2 reads SNTAGT. V was clipped by 3 bases and J by 6 bases, with 9 bases between them. CDR3 in DNA: TGTGCCAGCAGTGAACCTCTATGCGAGCAGTACTTC. This translates into CASSEPLCEQYF.

The rearrangement joins TRBV7-8 to TRBJ2-5, with TRBD2 matching over 11 bases. The J segment lost 5 bases and the V segment lost 4 bases, leaving 9 bases of the junction unmatched. CDR1 and CDR2 from the germline V gene are SGHVS and FQNEAQ. CDR3 length: 16 residues. The CDR3 DNA reads as TGTGCCAGCAGCTCGAGACTAGCGGGGAGGCAGGAGACCCAGTACTTC. Protein product: CASSSRLAGRQETQYF.

The rearrangement links TRBV19 to TRBJ1-5; possibly TRBD1 for D (5 bases). Trimming pared 3 bases from V and 2 bases from J, leaving 11 bases between. In germline, CDR1 is LNHDA, CDR2 SQIVND (reference sequence). The CDR3 is 15 residues long. The CDR3 here is CASSIWQGGNQPQHF. CDR3 sequence (DNA): TGTGCCAGTAGTATTTGGCAGGGCGGCAATCAGCCCCAGCATTTT.

This sequence joins TRBV2 and TRBJ2-5, with a possible D match to TRBD1 (6 bases). The V and J ends lost 5 bases and 1 base respectively, with 11 bases between them. The CDR3 is made up of 14 amino acids. Germline V CDR1 and CDR2: SNHLY, FYNNEI. CDR3 coding DNA: TGTGCCAGCAGTAGTCAGGGGATCCAAGAGACCCAGTACTTC. It is translated as CASSSQGIQETQYF.

CDR3 amino acids: CASSRQEYEQYV. CDR3 DNA: TGTGCCAGCAGTCGACAGGAGTACGAGCAGTACGTC. J is TRBJ2-7 and V is TRBV6-7; weak D call: TRBD1 (6 bases). TRBV6-7 is an ORF for which the function is uncertain. V was shortened by 5 bases and J by 4 bases, with 9 bases between the two germline ends. The CDR3 has 12 amino acids.

CDR3 nucleotide sequence: TGTGCCAGCAGTTTATTATACGGGGGGGAAACAGATACGCAGTATTTT. It specifies CASSLLYGGETDTQYF. This rearrangement joins TRBV28 to TRBJ2-3, with 8 bases matching TRBD2. Germline loops: CDR1 MDHEN, CDR2 SYDVKM. This CDR3 is 16 amino acids long. With V trimmed by 1 base and J by 3 bases, 6 bases remained unmatched.

The chain carries TRBV2 and TRBJ1-2, with D perhaps matching TRBD1 (6 bases). Germline CDR1 and CDR2: SNHLY and FYNNEI. CDR3 length equals 14 residues. The V and J ends lost 6 bases and 5 bases respectively, with 16 bases between them. The CDR3 is CASRNRAMGYGYTF. The DNA of the CDR3 is TGTGCCAGCAGGAACAGGGCAATGGGATATGGCTACACCTTC.

The V and J genes are TRBV29-1 and TRBJ2-3, with D maybe TRBD2 (6 bases). Trimming took 6 bases from V and 1 from J, leaving 14 bases between them. Germline CDR1 SQVTM, CDR2 ANQGSEA. The CDR3 covers 14 residues. The CDR3, as DNA: TGCAGCGTCAAGGGCGGGACTCGCACAGATACGCAGTATTTT. Translation gives CSVKGGTRTDTQYF.